The 17 T cell receptor beta chains given below trace back to one sample, sequenced in a study of shared clonotypes between healthy human individuals. Positive CCR7 selection of CD45RO-negative cells yielded the naive CD8 cells, and terminally differentiated effector memory CD45RA+ cells were excluded. Data came from immunoSEQ multiplex PCR; TCRdb stores just in-frame clones and leaves some out. The sample has some 2.1 million clones, roughly 93% seen once. Material for sequencing was naive CD8+ T cells from PBMCs. The receptors were gathered from a man in his late teens or twenties in good health. Some clones in this sample may be carry-over from other donors' samples.

The chain is built from TRBV27 and TRBJ1-1; tentative D call: TRBD1 (6 bases). The CDR3 sequence is 16 residues long. The V and J ends lost 3 bases and 3 bases respectively, with 17 bases between them. Germline assignment: CDR1 MNHEY and CDR2 SMNVEV (reference sequence). The CDR3 region is CASSFVGAPRDTEAFF. CDR3 bases: TGTGCCAGCAGTTTCGTGGGGGCTCCTCGAGACACTGAAGCTTTCTTT.

A single count supports this clone. The chain is built from TRBV9 and TRBJ2-1; TRBD2 is a possible D gene (6 bases). The V end lost 0 bases, the J end lost 0 bases, and 10 bases lay between the germline ends. This CDR3 has 16 residues. CDR1 is SGDLS and CDR2 is YYNGEE in the germline V gene. In DNA, the CDR3 is TGTGCCAGCAGCGTAGCCCGGGAGAGCTCCTACAATGAGCAGTTCTTC. Residues: CASSVARESSYNEQFF.

On this clone itself: Other nucleotide sequences in the sample specify the same CDR3. The J gene is TRBJ2-7, the V gene TRBV14; tentatively, D is TRBD1 or TRBD2 (5 bases each). V lost 6 bases and J 4 bases, leaving 13 bases between the germline ends. The CDR3 is 13 residues long. CDR1 and CDR2 (germline): SGHDN, FVKESK. CDR3: CASRGTGGYEQYF. The CDR3 region has the DNA TGTGCCAGCAGGGGGACGGGCGGATACGAGCAGTACTTC.

The V call is TRBV11-2, the J call TRBJ2-7; D tentatively fits TRBD1 or TRBD2 (6 bases each). V gave up 5 bases and J gave up 1 base, with 21 bases separating them. The CDR3 is 17 residues long. Germline V gives CDR1 SGHAT, CDR2 FQNNGV. CDR3 residues: CASSPVPTGAESYEQYF. In DNA, the CDR3 is TGTGCCAGCAGCCCCGTTCCTACGGGGGCCGAGTCCTACGAGCAGTACTTC.

The DNA of the CDR3 is TGTGCCAGCAGCTCTCGTGGGACTTGGGCTGGGGCCAACGTCCTGACTTTC. The encoded protein is CASSSRGTWAGANVLTF. The chain carries TRBV7-2 and TRBJ2-6; TRBD2 is a possible D gene (6 bases). This CDR3 spans 17 amino acids. Deletions cut 4 bases from V and 2 bases from J, with 15 bases between. The V gene's germline CDR1 is SGHTA and CDR2 FQGNSA. Looking up the rest from reference TRBV7-2 and TRBJ2-6 gives the full variable domain: GAGVSQSPSNKVTEKGKDVELRCDPISGHTALYWYRQSLGQGLEFLIYFQGNSAPDKSGLPSDRFSAERTGGSVSTLTIQRTQQEDSAVYLCASSSRGTWAGANVLTFGAGSRLTVL.

This sequence joins TRBV7-9 and TRBJ2-5; possibly TRBD2 for D (5 bases). CDR3 length equals 14 residues. Per germline, CDR1 SEHNR and CDR2 FQNEAQ (reference sequence). Trimming removed 4 bases at V and 5 bases at J, with 14 bases between. CDR3 region: CASSYIASLETQYF. The CDR3 DNA reads as TGTGCCAGCAGCTACATAGCGTCCCTTGAGACCCAGTACTTC.

In nucleotides, the CDR3 is TGCGCCAGCAGCCAAGATTTCGGGGTCGCTGAAGCTTTCTTT. The encoded protein is CASSQDFGVAEAFF. The chain is built from TRBV4-1 and TRBJ1-1, with D unclear. The ends were cut back, 0 bases at V and 6 bases at J, with 11 bases in the middle. CDR3 length: 14 amino acids. Germline values: CDR1 MGHRA, CDR2 YSYEKL.

The rearrangement uses TRBV11-2 and TRBJ2-5, with D possibly matching TRBD2 (7 bases). TRBJ2-7 explains the end of the DNA better; the J call may be wrong. Per germline, CDR1 SGHAT and CDR2 FQNNGV. This CDR3 comprises 15 residues. This CDR3 reads CASSPGGGGVYEQYF. CDR3 sequence (DNA): TGTGCCAGCAGCCCGGGGGGAGGGGGTGTATACGAGCAGTACTTC.

The chain uses TRBV6-4 and TRBJ1-1, with TRBD1 identical over 9 bases. Germline CDR1 and CDR2: MRHNA and SNTAGT. The CDR3 length is 17 residues. The ends lost 11 bases at V and 0 bases at J; junction bases unmatched: 16. The CDR3 DNA follows: TGTGCCCTCAGACTCCGACAGGGGGAGTTTATGAACACTGAAGCTTTCTTT. This encodes CALRLRQGEFMNTEAFF.

This clone turned up a few times. The chain joins TRBV6-5 to TRBJ1-5; D ambiguous. This CDR3 has 13 residues. Germline values: CDR1 MNHEY, CDR2 SVGAGI. Trimming cost V 5 bases and J 4 bases, with 9 bases left between them. DNA of the CDR3: TGTGCCAGCAGTAAGGCGGAAAATCAGCCCCAGCATTTT. It is translated as CASSKAENQPQHF.

CDR3 loop: CASSPRPLDYEQYF. Here the CDR3 DNA reads TGTGCCAGCAGCCCCCGTCCCCTTGATTACGAGCAGTACTTC. The J gene is TRBJ2-7, the V gene TRBV7-9; D unresolved. Germline V gene lookup returns CDR1 SEHNR and CDR2 FQNEAQ (reference sequence). Between the trimmed V and J ends, which lost 5 bases and 4 bases, there was a span of 15 bases. This CDR3 has 14 amino acids.

This clone was seen only once. Distinct nucleotide sequences in the sample also encode this CDR3. The J gene is TRBJ2-7, the V gene TRBV29-1, with D perhaps matching TRBD2 (6 bases). Deletions cut 4 bases from V and 2 bases from J, with 9 bases between. Germline values: CDR1 SQVTM, CDR2 ANQGSEA. The CDR3 loop spans 12 amino acids. The CDR3 region has the DNA TGCAGCGTTGGCGGGACGACCTACGAGCAGTACTTC. Translating it yields CSVGGTTYEQYF.

J is TRBJ1-3 and V is TRBV4-3, with D unclear. This CDR3 contains 16 residues. CDR1 LGHNA and CDR2 YSLEER come from the germline V gene. V shed 4 bases and J shed 2 bases, with 15 bases lying between them. DNA for the CDR3: TGCGCCAGCAGCCCAAGCGTAGGGAGCGCTGGAAACACCATATATTTT. Encoded protein: CASSPSVGSAGNTIYF.

The chain couples TRBV18 to TRBJ2-7; D unresolved. V gave up 3 bases and J gave up 0 bases, with 9 bases separating them. CDR1 and CDR2 from the germline V gene are KGHSH and LQKENI. This CDR3 is built from 14 residues. The DNA of the CDR3 is TGTGCCAGCTCACCGACGGTTAGCTCCTACGAGCAGTACTTC. It is translated as CASSPTVSSYEQYF.

The chain combines TRBV7-8 with TRBJ1-1; TRBD1 agrees at 7 bases. The CDR3 has 15 amino acids. The junction had 7 bases not matched to a gene; V was cut back by 3 bases and J by 3 bases. The germline V gene encodes CDR1 SGHVS and CDR2 FQNEAQ. As DNA, the CDR3 is TGTGCCAGCAGCTTGCATAAGGGGGCAGACACTGAAGCTTTCTTT. Protein sequence: CASSLHKGADTEAFF.

CDR3 DNA: TGTGCCAGCAGCGTAGGAGGCACCTCCTGGGGCTACACCTTC. Its translation: CASSVGGTSWGYTF. The chain employs TRBV9 and TRBJ1-2; D gene unclear. CDR3 size: 14 residues. V gave up 0 bases and J gave up 8 bases, with 14 bases separating them. Per the germline V gene, CDR1 is SGDLS and CDR2 is YYNGEE.

This chain joins TRBV5-5 and TRBJ1-1; D possibly corresponds to TRBD1 (5 bases). The CDR3 covers 15 residues. The ends were cut back, 5 bases at V and 1 base at J, with 15 bases in the middle. The germline gives CDR1 SGHKS, CDR2 YYEKEE (reference sequence). CDR3 protein: CASSWGDSRNTEAFF. Written as DNA, the CDR3 is TGTGCCAGCAGTTGGGGGGATTCTAGGAACACTGAAGCTTTCTTT.